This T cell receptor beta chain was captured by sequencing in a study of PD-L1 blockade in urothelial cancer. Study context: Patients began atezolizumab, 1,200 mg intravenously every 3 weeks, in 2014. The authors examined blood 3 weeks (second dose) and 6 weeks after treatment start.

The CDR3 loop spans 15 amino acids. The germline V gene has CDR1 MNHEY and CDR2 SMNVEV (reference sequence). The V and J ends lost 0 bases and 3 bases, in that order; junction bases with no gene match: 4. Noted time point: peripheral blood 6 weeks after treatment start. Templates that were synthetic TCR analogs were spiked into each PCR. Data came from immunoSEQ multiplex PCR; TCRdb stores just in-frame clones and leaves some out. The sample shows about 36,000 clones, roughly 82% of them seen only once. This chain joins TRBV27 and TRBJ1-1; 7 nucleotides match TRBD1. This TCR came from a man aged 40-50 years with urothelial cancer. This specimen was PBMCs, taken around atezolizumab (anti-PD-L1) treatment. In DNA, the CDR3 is TGTGCCAGCAGTTTATCACTGGACAGGCACACTGAAGCTTTCTTT. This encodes CASSLSLDRHTEAFF.